This T cell receptor (beta chain) is drawn from a study of graft-versus-host responses after intestinal transplantation. V lost 0 bases, J lost 5 bases, and 17 bases stayed unmatched. The CDR3 extends over 20 amino acids. CDR1 and CDR2 (germline): SGHRS, YFSETQ. About this clone: What it binds is unknown.

Clones were sequenced by immunoSEQ multiplex PCR, and TCRdb holds only the in-frame ones, with some missing. Seen here are about 120,000 clones, roughly 95% observed once, and the top ten hold 3.3%. The TCR originated in a human donor who received an intestinal transplant. The specimen was unstimulated CD8+ T cells sorted from spleen or lymph node cells, collected before intestinal transplant. J is TRBJ2-1 and V is TRBV5-1; 10 bases agree with TRBD1. In DNA, the CDR3 is TGCGCCAGCAGCTTGGCCTCCGGGACAGGGGAATTAGCGGGAAACAATGAGCAGTTCTTC. Its translation: CASSLASGTGELAGNNEQFF.